This T cell receptor beta chain comes out of a study of OX40 agonist ivuxolimab in advanced cancers. Study information: Administration of intravenous ivuxolimab to patients occurred every 2 weeks at 0.01 to 10 mg/kg.

In the case of this clone: Its antigen is currently unknown.

Overall study results and limits: Dose levels from 0.1 to 3.0 mg/kg saw CD4+ and CD8+ blood T cells expand clonally by week 6. Also present in some nonresponders was a low level of normalized T-cell clonal expansion.

The table came from immunoSEQ multiplex PCR; TCRdb's copy has only in-frame clones and leaves some out. The sample records 60,000 or so clones, about 91% being singletons. Trimming removed 2 bases from V and 3 bases from J, with 5 bases in between. Germline V lookup: CDR1 KGHSY, CDR2 FQNENV. This CDR3 region has 14 residues. Sequencing was performed on CD4+ or CD8+ T cells sorted from blood, taken in a trial of the OX40 agonist ivuxolimab. The V and J genes are TRBV16 and TRBJ1-6; D gene unclear. This sequence was found in an adult with an advanced solid tumor such as melanoma, head and neck, liver or kidney cancer. The CDR3 reads CASSQGVYNSPLHF. The CDR3 nucleotides read TGTGCCAGCAGCCAAGGGGTCTATAATTCACCCCTCCACTTT.